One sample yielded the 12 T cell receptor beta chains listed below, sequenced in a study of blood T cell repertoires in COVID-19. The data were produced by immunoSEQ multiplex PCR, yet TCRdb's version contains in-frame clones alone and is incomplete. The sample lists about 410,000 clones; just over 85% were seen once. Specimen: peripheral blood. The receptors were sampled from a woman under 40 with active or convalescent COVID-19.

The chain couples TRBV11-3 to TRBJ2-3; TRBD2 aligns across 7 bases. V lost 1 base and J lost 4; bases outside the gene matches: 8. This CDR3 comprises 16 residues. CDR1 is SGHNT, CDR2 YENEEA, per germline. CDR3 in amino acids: CASSLGEGLFADTQYF. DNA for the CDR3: TGTGCCAGCAGCTTAGGGGAGGGCCTATTCGCAGATACGCAGTATTTT.

CDR3 loop: CAIWGPSSGNTIYF. CDR3 nucleotides: TGTGCCATCTGGGGCCCTAGCTCTGGAAACACCATATATTTT. The chain carries TRBV10-3 and TRBJ1-3; D perhaps matches TRBD1 (5 bases). Per germline, CDR1 ENHRY and CDR2 SYGVKD. The V end lost 8 bases, the J end lost 0 bases, and 11 bases lay between the germline ends. The CDR3 length is 14 residues.

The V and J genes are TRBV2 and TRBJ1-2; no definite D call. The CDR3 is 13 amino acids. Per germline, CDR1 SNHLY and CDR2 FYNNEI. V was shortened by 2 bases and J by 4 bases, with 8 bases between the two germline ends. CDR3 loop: CASSEYQFYGYTF. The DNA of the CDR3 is TGTGCCAGCAGTGAATATCAGTTCTATGGCTACACCTTC.

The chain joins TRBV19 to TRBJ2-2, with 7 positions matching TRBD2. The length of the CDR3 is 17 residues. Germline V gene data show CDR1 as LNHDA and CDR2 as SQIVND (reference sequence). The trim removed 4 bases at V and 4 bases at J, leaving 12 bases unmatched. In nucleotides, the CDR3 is TGTGCCAGTAGTAACGACCTGGGAGGGGCGGGCACCGGGGAGCTGTTTTTT. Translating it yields CASSNDLGGAGTGELFF.

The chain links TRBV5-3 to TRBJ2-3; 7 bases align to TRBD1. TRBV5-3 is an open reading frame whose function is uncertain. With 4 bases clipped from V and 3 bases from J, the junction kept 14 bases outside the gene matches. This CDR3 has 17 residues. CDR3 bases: TGTGCCAGAAGCCCCCGGCCGGGACAGTGGTTTACAGATACGCAGTATTTT. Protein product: CARSPRPGQWFTDTQYF.

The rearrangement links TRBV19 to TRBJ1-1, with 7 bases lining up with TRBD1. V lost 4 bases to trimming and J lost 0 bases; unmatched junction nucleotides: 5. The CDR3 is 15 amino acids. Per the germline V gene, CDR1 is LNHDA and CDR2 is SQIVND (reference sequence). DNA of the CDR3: TGTGCCAGTAGTACGGGACAGCTTTTGAACACTGAAGCTTTCTTT. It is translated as CASSTGQLLNTEAFF.

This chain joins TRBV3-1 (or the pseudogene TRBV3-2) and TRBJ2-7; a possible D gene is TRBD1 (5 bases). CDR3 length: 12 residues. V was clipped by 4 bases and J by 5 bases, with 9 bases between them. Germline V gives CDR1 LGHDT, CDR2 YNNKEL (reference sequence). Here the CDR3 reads CASSPTDNEQYF. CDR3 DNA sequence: TGTGCCAGCAGCCCGACGGACAACGAGCAGTACTTC.

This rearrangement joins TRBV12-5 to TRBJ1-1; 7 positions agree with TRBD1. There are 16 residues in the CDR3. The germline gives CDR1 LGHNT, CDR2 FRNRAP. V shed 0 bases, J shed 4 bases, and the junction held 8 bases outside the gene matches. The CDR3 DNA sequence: TGTGCTAGTGGTTTGGTACTCGTTGACAGGGTCACTGAAGCTTTCTTT. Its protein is CASGLVLVDRVTEAFF.

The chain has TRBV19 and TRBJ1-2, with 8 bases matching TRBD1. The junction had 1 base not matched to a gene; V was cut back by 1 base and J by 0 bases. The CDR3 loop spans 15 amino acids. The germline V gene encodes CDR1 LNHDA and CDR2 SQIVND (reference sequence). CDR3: CASSIGTGPNYGYTF. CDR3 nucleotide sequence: TGTGCCAGTAGTATAGGGACAGGGCCTAACTATGGCTACACCTTC. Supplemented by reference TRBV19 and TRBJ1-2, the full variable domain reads DGGITQSPKYLFRKEGQNVTLSCEQNLNHDAMYWYRQDPGQGLRLIYYSQIVNDFQKGDIAEGYSVSREKKESFPLTVTSAQKNPTAFYLCASSIGTGPNYGYTFGSGTRLTVV.

CDR3 DNA sequence: TGTGCCAGTACTAGCGGACAAGAGACCCAGTACTTC. The encoded protein is CASTSGQETQYF. The chain links TRBV19 to TRBJ2-5; 7 nucleotides line up with TRBD2. V was clipped by 7 bases and J by 2 bases; unmatched bases: 1. The V gene's germline CDR1 is LNHDA and CDR2 SQIVND (reference sequence). The CDR3 sequence is 12 residues long.

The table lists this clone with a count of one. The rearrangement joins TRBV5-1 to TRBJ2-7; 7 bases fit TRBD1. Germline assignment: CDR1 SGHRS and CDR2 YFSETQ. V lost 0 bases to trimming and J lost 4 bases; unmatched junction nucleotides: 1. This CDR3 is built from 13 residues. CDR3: CASSLARGYEQYF. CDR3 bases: TGCGCCAGCAGCTTGGCCAGGGGGTACGAGCAGTACTTC. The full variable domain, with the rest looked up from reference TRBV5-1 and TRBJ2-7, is KAGVTQTPRYLIKTRGQQVTLSCSPISGHRSVSWYQQTPGQGLQFLFEYFSETQRNKGNFPGRFSGRQFSNSRSEMNVSTLELGDSALYLCASSLARGYEQYFGPGTRLTVT.

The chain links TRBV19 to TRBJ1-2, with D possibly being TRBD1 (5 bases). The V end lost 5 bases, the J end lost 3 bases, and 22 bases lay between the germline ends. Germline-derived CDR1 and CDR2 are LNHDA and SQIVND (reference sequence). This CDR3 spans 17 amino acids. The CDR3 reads CASSRGSRVRGDYGYTF. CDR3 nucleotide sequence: TGTGCCAGTAGTCGAGGAAGCAGGGTGAGAGGAGACTATGGCTACACCTTC.